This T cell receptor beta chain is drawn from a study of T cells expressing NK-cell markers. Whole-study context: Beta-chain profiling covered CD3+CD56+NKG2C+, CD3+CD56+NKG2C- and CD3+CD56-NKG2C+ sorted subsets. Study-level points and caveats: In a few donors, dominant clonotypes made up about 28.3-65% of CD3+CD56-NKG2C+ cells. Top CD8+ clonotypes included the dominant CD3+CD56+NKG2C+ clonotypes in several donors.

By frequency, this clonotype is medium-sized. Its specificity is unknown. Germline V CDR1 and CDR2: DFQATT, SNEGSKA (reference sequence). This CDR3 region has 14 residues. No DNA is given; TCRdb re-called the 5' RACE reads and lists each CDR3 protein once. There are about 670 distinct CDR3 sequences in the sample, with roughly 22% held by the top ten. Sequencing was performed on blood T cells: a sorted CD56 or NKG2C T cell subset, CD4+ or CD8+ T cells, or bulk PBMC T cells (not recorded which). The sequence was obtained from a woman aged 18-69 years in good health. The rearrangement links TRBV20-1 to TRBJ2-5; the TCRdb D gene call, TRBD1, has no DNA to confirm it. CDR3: CSARAGGDQETQYF.